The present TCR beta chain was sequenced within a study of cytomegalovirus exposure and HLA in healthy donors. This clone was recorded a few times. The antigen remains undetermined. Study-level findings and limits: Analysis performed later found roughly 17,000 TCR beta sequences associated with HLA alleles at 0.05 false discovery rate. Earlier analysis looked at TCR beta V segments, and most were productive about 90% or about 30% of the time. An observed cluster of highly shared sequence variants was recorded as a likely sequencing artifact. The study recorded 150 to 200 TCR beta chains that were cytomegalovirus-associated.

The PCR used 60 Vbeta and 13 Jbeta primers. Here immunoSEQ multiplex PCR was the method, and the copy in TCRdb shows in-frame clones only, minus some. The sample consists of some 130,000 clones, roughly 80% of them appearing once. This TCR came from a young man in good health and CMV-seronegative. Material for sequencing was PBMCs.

In DNA form, the CDR3 reads TGTGCCAGCAGCTCAGACTCCTACGAGCAGTACTTC. Encoded protein: CASSSDSYEQYF. The chain employs TRBV5-4 and TRBJ2-7; D gene uncertain. The ends were cut back, 3 bases at V and 0 bases at J, with 4 bases in the middle. Germline V gene sequence: CDR1 SGHNT, CDR2 YYREEE (reference sequence). There are 12 residues in the CDR3.